The rows below give T cell receptor beta chains drawn from one sample of a study of blood T cell repertoires in COVID-19. Using immunoSEQ multiplex PCR, the repertoire was profiled, and TCRdb retains in-frame clones only, with some absent. The data show roughly 140,000 clones, under 85% seen once. The sample consisted of peripheral blood. The receptors shown here come from a man aged 50 to 60 with active or convalescent COVID-19. Both conserved end residues are part of each CDR3. Each record gives: V gene, D gene, J gene, clone size, CDR3 DNA, CDR3 protein. A D gene is named only where the DNA matches it firmly. Size values are once, few and many counts, or a class for expanded clones, and some rows have none.

TRBV27	TRBD2	TRBJ2-3	.	TGTGCCAGCAGGCCTCTTCAGGGACTAGCGGGAGTATTAGATACGCAGTATTTT	CASRPLQGLAGVLDTQYF
TRBV3-1/TRBV3-2	.	TRBJ1-5	.	TGTGCCAGCAGCCAGACACTGAATCAGCCCCAGCATTTT	CASSQTLNQPQHF
TRBV27	.	TRBJ1-2	.	TGTGCCAGCAGTTTAAATCGCGGGGGGACAATTCTTCAGGGCTACACCTTC	CASSLNRGGTILQGYTF
TRBV4-1	.	TRBJ2-7	.	TGCGCCAGCAGCCCCCAGAGGGAGAGGCACGAGCAGTACTTC	CASSPQRERHEQYF
TRBV5-1	TRBD1	TRBJ1-5	once	TGCGCCAGCAGCTTCCCCTTGGGACAGGCATATAGCAATCAGCCCCAGCATTTT	CASSFPLGQAYSNQPQHF
TRBV29-1	TRBD1	TRBJ1-6	.	TGCAGCGTTCCTTCCGGGACAGCGTGGAATTCACCCCTCCACTTT	CSVPSGTAWNSPLHF
TRBV7-9	TRBD2	TRBJ2-7	few	TGTGCCAGCAGCTTAGATTTGACTAGCGGGTCCTACGAGCAGTACTTC	CASSLDLTSGSYEQYF
TRBV25-1	.	TRBJ1-3	.	TGTGCCAGCAGTGAACCAGGGTTCTCTGGAAACACCATATATTTT	CASSEPGFSGNTIYF
TRBV28	.	TRBJ1-5	few	TGTCTGGCGGGCGACTACAATCAGCCCCAGCATTTT	CLAGDYNQPQHF
TRBV6-9	.	TRBJ2-1	.	TGTGCCAGCAGTTACCCGGAGGGAGCATTGGTAAATGAGCAGTTCTTC	CASSYPEGALVNEQFF
TRBV30	TRBD2	TRBJ2-3	.	TGTGCCTGCGGGACGGGGGGTGGCACAGATACGCAGTATTTT	CACGTGGGTDTQYF
TRBV28	TRBD1	TRBJ2-7	.	TGTGCCAGCAGTACCACCCCCTTTGGACAGGGTATATCCTACGAGCAGTACTTC	CASSTTPFGQGISYEQYF
TRBV11-2	TRBD2	TRBJ2-7	.	TGTGCCAGCACCCTGGGAGGGATCTACTCCTACGAGCAGTACTTC	CASTLGGIYSYEQYF
TRBV27	TRBD2	TRBJ2-1	.	TGTGCCAGCAGGAAATGGGGACTAGCGGGAGCGGATGAGCAGTTCTTC	CASRKWGLAGADEQFF
TRBV9	TRBD1	TRBJ1-6	.	TGTGCCAGCAGCGTGACCGGGACAGATAATTCACCCCTCCACTTT	CASSVTGTDNSPLHF
TRBV7-8	TRBD2	TRBJ2-7	.	TGTGCCAGCAGCTTTGCGGGAGGTTCCTACGAGCAGTACTTC	CASSFAGGSYEQYF
TRBV28	.	TRBJ2-3	.	TGTGCCAGCAGTTTACCTGGCACAGATACGCAGTATTTT	CASSLPGTDTQYF
TRBV11-2	TRBD2	TRBJ2-2	few	TGTGCCAGCAGCTTTACTAGCGGGACCACCGGGGAGCTGTTTTTT	CASSFTSGTTGELFF
TRBV7-9	TRBD1	TRBJ1-5	few	TGTGCCAGCAGCTTAGAGGGACAGAAAAATCAGCCCCAGCATTTT	CASSLEGQKNQPQHF
TRBV28	TRBD1	TRBJ1-2	.	TGTGCCAGCATTGGGGCACGGGACAGTAGTAACTATGGCTACACCTTC	CASIGARDSSNYGYTF
TRBV4-1	.	TRBJ2-7	few	TGCGCCAGCAGCCCAACCTCCCCGGGCTACGAGCAGTACTTC	CASSPTSPGYEQYF
TRBV6-5	.	TRBJ1-5	.	TGTGCCAGCACTAGGGGCTTAGGGCAGCCCCAGCATTTT	CASTRGLGQPQHF
TRBV19	TRBD1	TRBJ2-7	.	TGTGCCAGCCGGCCCCGGGACAGGGCCTACGAGCAGTACTTC	CASRPRDRAYEQYF
TRBV6-6	TRBD1	TRBJ2-1	.	TGTGCCAGCACCAAAGGGTCGGGACAGTACTACAATGAGCAGTTCTTC	CASTKGSGQYYNEQFF
TRBV28	.	TRBJ1-2	.	TGTGCCAGCACTTTTCCCCAAGGGGGTGGCTACACCTTC	CASTFPQGGGYTF